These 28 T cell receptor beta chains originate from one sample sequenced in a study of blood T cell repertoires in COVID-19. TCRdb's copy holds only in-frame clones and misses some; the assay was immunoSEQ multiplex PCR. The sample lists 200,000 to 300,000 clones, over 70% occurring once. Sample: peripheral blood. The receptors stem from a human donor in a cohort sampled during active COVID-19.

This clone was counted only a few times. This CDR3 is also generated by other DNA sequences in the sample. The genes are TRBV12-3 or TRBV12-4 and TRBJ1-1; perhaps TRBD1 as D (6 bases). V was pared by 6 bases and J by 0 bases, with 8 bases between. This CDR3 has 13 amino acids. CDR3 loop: CASSRTVNTEAFF. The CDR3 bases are TGTGCCAGCAGCCGGACAGTGAACACTGAAGCTTTCTTT.

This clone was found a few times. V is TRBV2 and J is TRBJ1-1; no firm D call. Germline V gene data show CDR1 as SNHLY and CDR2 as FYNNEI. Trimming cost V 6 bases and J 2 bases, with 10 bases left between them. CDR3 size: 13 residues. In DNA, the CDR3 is TGTGCCAGCAGCATAGGAGTAAACACTGAAGCTTTCTTT. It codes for CASSIGVNTEAFF.

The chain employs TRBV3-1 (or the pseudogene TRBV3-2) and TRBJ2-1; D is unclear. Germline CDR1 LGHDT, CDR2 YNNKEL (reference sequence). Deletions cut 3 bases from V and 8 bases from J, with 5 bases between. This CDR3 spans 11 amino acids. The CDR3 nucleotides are TGTGCCAGCAGCCACGAGTATGAGCAGTTCTTC. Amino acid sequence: CASSHEYEQFF.

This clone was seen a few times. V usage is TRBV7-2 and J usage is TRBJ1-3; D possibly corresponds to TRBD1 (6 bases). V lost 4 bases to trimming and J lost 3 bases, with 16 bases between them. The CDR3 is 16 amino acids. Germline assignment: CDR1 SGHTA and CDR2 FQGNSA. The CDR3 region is CASSSILGRGGNTIYF. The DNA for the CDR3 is TGTGCCAGCAGCTCCATTCTGGGCAGGGGTGGAAACACCATATATTTT.

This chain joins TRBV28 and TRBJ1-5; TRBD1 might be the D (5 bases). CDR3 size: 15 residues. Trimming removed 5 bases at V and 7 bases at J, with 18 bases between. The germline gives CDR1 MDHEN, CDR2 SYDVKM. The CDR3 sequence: CASSRFQLGGQPQHF. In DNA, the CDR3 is TGTGCCAGCAGTCGCTTCCAATTGGGGGGACAGCCCCAGCATTTT. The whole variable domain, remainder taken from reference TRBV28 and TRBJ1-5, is DVKVTQSSRYLVKRTGEKVFLECVQDMDHENMFWYRQDPGLGLRLIYFSYDVKMKEKGDIPEGYSVSREKKERFSLILESASTNQTSMYLCASSRFQLGGQPQHFGDGTRLSIL.

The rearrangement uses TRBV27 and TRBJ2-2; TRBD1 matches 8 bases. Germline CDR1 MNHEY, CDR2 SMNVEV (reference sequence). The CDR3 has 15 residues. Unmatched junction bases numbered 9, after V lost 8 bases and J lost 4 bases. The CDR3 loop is CASSFGQGITGELFF. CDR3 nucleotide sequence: TGTGCCAGCTCCTTCGGACAGGGAATCACCGGGGAGCTGTTTTTT.

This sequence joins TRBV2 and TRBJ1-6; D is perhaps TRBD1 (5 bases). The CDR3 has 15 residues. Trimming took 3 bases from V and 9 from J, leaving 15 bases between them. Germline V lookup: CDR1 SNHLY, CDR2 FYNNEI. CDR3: CASSDFQGRGSPLHF. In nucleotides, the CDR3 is TGTGCCAGCAGTGATTTCCAGGGAAGAGGTTCACCCCTCCACTTT.

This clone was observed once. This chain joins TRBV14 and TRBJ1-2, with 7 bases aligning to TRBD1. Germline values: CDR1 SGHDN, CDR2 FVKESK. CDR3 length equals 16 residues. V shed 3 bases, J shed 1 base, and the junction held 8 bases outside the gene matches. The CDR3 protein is CASSQLHSGGNYGYTF. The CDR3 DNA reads TGTGCCAGCAGCCAGCTACACTCAGGGGGTAACTATGGCTACACCTTC.

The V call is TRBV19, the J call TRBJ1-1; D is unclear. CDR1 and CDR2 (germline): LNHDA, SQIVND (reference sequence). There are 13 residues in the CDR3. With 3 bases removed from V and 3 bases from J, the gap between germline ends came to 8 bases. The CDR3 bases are TGTGCCAGTAGTATTTTCCGGGACACTGAAGCTTTCTTT. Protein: CASSIFRDTEAFF.

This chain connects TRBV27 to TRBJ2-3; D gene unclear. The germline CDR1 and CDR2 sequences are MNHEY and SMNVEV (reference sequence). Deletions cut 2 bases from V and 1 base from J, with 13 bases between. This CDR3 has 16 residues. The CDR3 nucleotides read TGTGCCAGCAGTTTAGGAGTTATGTATGGCACAGATACGCAGTATTTT. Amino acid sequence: CASSLGVMYGTDTQYF.

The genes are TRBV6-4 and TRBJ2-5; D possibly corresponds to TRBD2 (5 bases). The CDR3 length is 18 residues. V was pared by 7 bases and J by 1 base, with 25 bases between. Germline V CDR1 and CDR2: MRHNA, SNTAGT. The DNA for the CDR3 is TGTGCCAGCACACATATGGAGCGGCAAGGGCAGTTCCAAGAGACCCAGTACTTC. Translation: CASTHMERQGQFQETQYF.

CDR3 loop: CSASPGDIGILYEQYF. In nucleotides, the CDR3 is TGCAGTGCTAGTCCCGGGGACATTGGAATCCTCTACGAGCAGTACTTC. The rearrangement joins TRBV20-1 to TRBJ2-7; the D gene is possibly TRBD1 (6 bases). V dropped 3 bases and J dropped 3 bases, with 21 bases sitting between them. The CDR3 extends over 16 amino acids. CDR1 is DFQATT and CDR2 is SNEGSKA in the germline V gene (reference sequence).

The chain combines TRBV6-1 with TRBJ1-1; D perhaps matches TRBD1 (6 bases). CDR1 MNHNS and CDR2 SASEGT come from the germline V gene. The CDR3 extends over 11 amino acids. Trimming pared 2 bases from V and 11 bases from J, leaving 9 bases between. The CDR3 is CASSEQGYAFF. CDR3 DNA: TGTGCCAGCAGTGAACAGGGGTATGCTTTCTTT.

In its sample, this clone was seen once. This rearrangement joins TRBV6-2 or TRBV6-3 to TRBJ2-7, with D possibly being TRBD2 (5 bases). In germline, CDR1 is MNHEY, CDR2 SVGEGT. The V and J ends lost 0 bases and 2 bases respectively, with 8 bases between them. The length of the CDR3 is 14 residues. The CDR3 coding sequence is TGTGCCAGCAGTTACTCGAGGGTGACCTACGAGCAGTACTTC. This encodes CASSYSRVTYEQYF.

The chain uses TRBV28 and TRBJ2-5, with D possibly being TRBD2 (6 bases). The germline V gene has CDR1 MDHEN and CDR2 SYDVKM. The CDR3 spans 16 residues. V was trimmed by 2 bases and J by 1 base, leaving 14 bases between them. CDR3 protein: CASSLPAGSRQETQYF. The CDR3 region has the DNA TGTGCCAGCAGTTTACCCGCGGGGTCTCGCCAAGAGACCCAGTACTTC. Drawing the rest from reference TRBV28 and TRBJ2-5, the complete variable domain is DVKVTQSSRYLVKRTGEKVFLECVQDMDHENMFWYRQDPGLGLRLIYFSYDVKMKEKGDIPEGYSVSREKKERFSLILESASTNQTSMYLCASSLPAGSRQETQYFGPGTRLLVL.

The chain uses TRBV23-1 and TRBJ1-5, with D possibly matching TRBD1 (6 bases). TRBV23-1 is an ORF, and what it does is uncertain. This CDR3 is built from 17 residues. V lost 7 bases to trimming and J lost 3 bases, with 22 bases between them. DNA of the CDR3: TGCGCCAGCAATTGGGGAAAGGACAGCTCCGACAATCAGCCCCAGCATTTT. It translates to CASNWGKDSSDNQPQHF.

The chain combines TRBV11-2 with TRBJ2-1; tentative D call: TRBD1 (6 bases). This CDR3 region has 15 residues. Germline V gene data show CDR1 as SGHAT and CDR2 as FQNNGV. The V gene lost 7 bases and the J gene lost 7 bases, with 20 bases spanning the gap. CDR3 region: CASTSTGKGLNEQFF. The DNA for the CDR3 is TGTGCCAGCACCTCTACAGGGAAGGGGCTAAATGAGCAGTTCTTC.

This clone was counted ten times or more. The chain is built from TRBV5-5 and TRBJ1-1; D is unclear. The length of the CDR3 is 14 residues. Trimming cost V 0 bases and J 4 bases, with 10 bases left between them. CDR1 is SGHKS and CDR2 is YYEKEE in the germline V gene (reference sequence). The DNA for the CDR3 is TGTGCCAGCAGCTTGGTTGGGCCCGTCACTGAAGCTTTCTTT. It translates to CASSLVGPVTEAFF.

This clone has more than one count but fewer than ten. CDR3 protein: CASSQGGRGWGDEQFF. The CDR3, as DNA: TGTGCCAGCAGCCAAGGAGGGCGTGGTTGGGGGGATGAGCAGTTCTTC. The J gene is TRBJ2-1, the V gene TRBV14, with D possibly matching TRBD2 (6 bases). The CDR3 is 16 amino acids. CDR1 is SGHDN and CDR2 is FVKESK in the germline V gene. The V gene lost 1 base and the J gene lost 8 bases, with 18 bases spanning the gap.

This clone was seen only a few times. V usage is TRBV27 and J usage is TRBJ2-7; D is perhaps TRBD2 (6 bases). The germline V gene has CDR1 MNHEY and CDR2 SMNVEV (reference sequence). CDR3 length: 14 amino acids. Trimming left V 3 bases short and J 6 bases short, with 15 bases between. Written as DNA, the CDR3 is TGTGCCAGCAGTTTCCTAGCGAGTCTGGGCGAGCAGTACTTC. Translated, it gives CASSFLASLGEQYF.

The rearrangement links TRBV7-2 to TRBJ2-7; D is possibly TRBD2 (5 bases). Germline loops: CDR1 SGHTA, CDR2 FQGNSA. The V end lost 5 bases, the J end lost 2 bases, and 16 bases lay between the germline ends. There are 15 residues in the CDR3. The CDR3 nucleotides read TGTGCCAGCAGCCCTGGTGCGGGTAAGACCTACGAGCAGTACTTC. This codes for CASSPGAGKTYEQYF.

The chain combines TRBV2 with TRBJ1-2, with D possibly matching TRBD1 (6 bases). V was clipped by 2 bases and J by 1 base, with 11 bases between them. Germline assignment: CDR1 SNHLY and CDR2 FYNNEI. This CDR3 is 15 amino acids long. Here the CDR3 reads CASSEPWTVNYGYTF. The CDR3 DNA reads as TGTGCCAGCAGTGAACCTTGGACAGTTAACTATGGCTACACCTTC. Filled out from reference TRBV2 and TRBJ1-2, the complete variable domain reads EPEVTQTPSHQVTQMGQEVILRCVPISNHLYFYWYRQILGQKVEFLVSFYNNEISEKSEIFDDQFSVERPDGSNFTLKIRSTKLEDSAMYFCASSEPWTVNYGYTFGSGTRLTVV.

The CDR3 bases are TGTGCCAGCAGCTCGACTAGCTGGCAGTCCTACAATGAGCAGTTCTTC. This translates into CASSSTSWQSYNEQFF. The chain has TRBV7-9 and TRBJ2-1, with 7 bases fitting TRBD2. CDR1 is SEHNR and CDR2 is FQNEAQ in the germline V gene (reference sequence). After removal of 4 bases from V and 1 base from J, the junction contained 7 bases not matched to a gene. This CDR3 is built from 16 residues. The full variable domain, its missing parts supplied by reference TRBV7-9 and TRBJ2-1, is DTGVSQNPRHKITKRGQNVTFRCDPISEHNRLYWYRQTLGQGPEFLTYFQNEAQLEKSRLLSDRFSAERPKGSFSTLEIQRTEQGDSAMYLCASSSTSWQSYNEQFFGPGTRLTVL.

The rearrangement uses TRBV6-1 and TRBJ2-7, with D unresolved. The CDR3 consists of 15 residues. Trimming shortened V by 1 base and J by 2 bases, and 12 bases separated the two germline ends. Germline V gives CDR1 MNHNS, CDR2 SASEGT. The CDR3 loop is CASSEVISGPYEQYF. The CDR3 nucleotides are TGTGCCAGCAGTGAAGTAATATCAGGCCCCTACGAGCAGTACTTC.

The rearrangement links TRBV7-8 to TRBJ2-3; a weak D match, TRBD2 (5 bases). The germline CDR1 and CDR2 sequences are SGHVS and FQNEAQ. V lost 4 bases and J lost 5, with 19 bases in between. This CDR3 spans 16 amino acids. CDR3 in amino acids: CASSSHGPGELDTQYF. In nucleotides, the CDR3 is TGTGCCAGCAGCTCACATGGGCCCGGGGAGTTAGATACGCAGTATTTT.

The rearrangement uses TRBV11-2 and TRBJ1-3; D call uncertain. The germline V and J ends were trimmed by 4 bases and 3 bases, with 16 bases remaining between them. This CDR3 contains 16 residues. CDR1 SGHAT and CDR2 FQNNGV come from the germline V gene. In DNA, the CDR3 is TGTGCCAGCAGCTCCTTCGGACGGGGAAATGGAAACACCATATATTTT. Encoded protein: CASSSFGRGNGNTIYF. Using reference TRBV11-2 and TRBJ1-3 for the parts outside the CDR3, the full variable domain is EAGVAQSPRYKIIEKRQSVAFWCNPISGHATLYWYQQILGQGPKLLIQFQNNGVVDDSQLPKDRFSAERLKGVDSTLKIQPAKLEDSAVYLCASSSFGRGNGNTIYFGEGSWLTVV.

CDR3 amino acids: CASSLYRDGYTF. The DNA for the CDR3 is TGTGCCAGCAGCTTGTACAGGGATGGCTACACCTTC. The chain links TRBV5-6 to TRBJ1-2; D is possibly TRBD1 (6 bases). The CDR3 has 12 amino acids. CDR1 is SGHDT, CDR2 YYEEEE, per germline. The V gene lost 1 base and the J gene lost 6 bases, with 7 bases spanning the gap. Based on the CDR3 plus reference TRBV5-6 and TRBJ1-2, the full variable domain is DAGVTQSPTHLIKTRGQQVTLRCSPKSGHDTVSWYQQALGQGPQFIFQYYEEEERQRGNFPDRFSGHQFPNYSSELNVNALLLGDSALYLCASSLYRDGYTFGSGTRLTVV.

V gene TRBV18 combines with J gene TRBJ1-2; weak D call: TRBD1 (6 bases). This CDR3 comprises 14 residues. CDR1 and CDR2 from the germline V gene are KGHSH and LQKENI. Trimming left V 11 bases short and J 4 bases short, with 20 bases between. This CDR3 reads CASSTTGLSYGYTF. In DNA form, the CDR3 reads TGTGCCTCATCTACGACAGGTCTTTCCTATGGCTACACCTTC. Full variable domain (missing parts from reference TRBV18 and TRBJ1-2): NAGVMQNPRHLVRRRGQEARLRCSPMKGHSHVYWYRQLPEEGLKFMVYLQKENIIDESGMPKERFSAEFPKEGPSILRIQQVVRGDSAAYFCASSTTGLSYGYTFGSGTRLTVV.